What follows are 8 T cell receptor beta chains derived from one specimen sequenced in a study of chemoradiotherapy in HPV16-positive cancers (dated by TCRdb to 2022 to 2024). Library construction relied on the immunoSEQ multiplex PCR assay. TCRdb provides this immuneACCESS table in a form limited to in-frame rearrangements. Some clones are lacking; in checked studies, under half of them reflect an unresolved V gene, and why the rest are absent is not known. For this sample the table gives approximately 12,000 clones, of which around 84% were detected only once. The ten largest clones capture 4.5% to 7% of the sample. The source material was blood, sampled from a patient who underwent chemoradiotherapy. These receptors all come from a human donor with HPV-associated anogenital cancer.

The chain carries TRBV2 and TRBJ1-2, with D possibly TRBD1 on 5 matching bases. The CDR3 is made up of 16 amino acids. Per germline, CDR1 SNHLY and CDR2 FYNNEI. V was trimmed by 1 base and J by 4 bases, leaving 16 bases between them. CDR3 loop: CASSEGGVQGLYGYTF. CDR3 coding DNA: TGTGCCAGCAGTGAAGGTGGGGTGCAGGGACTCTATGGCTACACCTTC.

The gene calls are TRBV29-1 and TRBJ1-2; D is unclear. The V gene's germline CDR1 is SQVTM and CDR2 ANQGSEA. The CDR3 sequence is 12 residues long. Trimming cost V 0 bases and J 4 bases, with 6 bases left between them. The CDR3 coding sequence is TGCAGCGTTGAAGATCTACGCTATGGCTACACCTTC. Translated: CSVEDLRYGYTF.

The chain carries TRBV27 and TRBJ1-3; a possible D gene is TRBD1 (5 bases). This CDR3 region has 16 residues. The V and J ends lost 6 bases and 0 bases respectively, with 15 bases between them. Per germline, CDR1 MNHEY and CDR2 SMNVEV (reference sequence). The CDR3 DNA reads as TGTGCCAGCAGCCGTGGGGGTACATCCTCTGGAAACACCATATATTTT. As protein: CASSRGGTSSGNTIYF.

This clone was detected only once. The chain recombines TRBV2 with TRBJ2-3; D perhaps matches TRBD1 (6 bases). The V gene's germline CDR1 is SNHLY and CDR2 FYNNEI. The CDR3 runs 15 residues. Trimming pared 2 bases from V and 2 bases from J, leaving 11 bases between. CDR3 sequence: CASSESTGITDTQYF. The CDR3 DNA reads TGTGCCAGCAGTGAAAGTACAGGGATCACAGATACGCAGTATTTT.

V usage is TRBV5-6 and J usage is TRBJ2-2, with D possibly being TRBD2 (5 bases). Germline V CDR1 and CDR2: SGHDT, YYEEEE. The length of the CDR3 is 13 residues. V lost 2 bases and J 7 bases, leaving 9 bases between the germline ends. CDR3 loop: CASSFYDYGELFF. CDR3 nucleotide sequence: TGTGCCAGCAGCTTTTACGACTACGGGGAGCTGTTTTTT.

The chain links TRBV5-1 to TRBJ1-1; possible D gene TRBD1, 5 bases. CDR1 and CDR2 (germline): SGHRS, YFSETQ. Trimming removed 4 bases from V and 4 bases from J, with 14 bases in between. This CDR3 comprises 14 residues. CDR3 protein: CASSGAGVGTEAFF. The CDR3 nucleotides are TGCGCCAGCAGCGGGGCGGGGGTTGGCACTGAAGCTTTCTTT.

This clone has just one count. The chain links TRBV18 to TRBJ1-4, with a tentative D call TRBD1 (5 bases). Trimming removed 4 bases at V and 1 base at J, with 13 bases between. Germline CDR1 is KGHSH and CDR2 is LQKENI. CDR3 length equals 16 residues. The CDR3 sequence is CASSQKRQKTNEKLFF. The CDR3, as DNA: TGTGCCAGCTCACAAAAAAGACAGAAAACTAATGAAAAACTGTTTTTT.

This clone turned up a few times. CDR3 sequence: CSVGGDGYTF. In DNA, the CDR3 is TGCAGCGTTGGGGGCGATGGCTACACCTTC. J is TRBJ1-2 and V is TRBV29-1, with D possibly being TRBD1 (5 bases). V was pared by 4 bases and J by 6 bases, with 6 bases between. The CDR3 contains 10 residues. Germline CDR1 is SQVTM and CDR2 is ANQGSEA.